This T cell receptor (beta chain) was retrieved from a study of CD8 T cells in Susac syndrome. General study results and limits: Susac CD8+ cells expanded clonally the most in TEMRA cells and in active patients. In total CD8+ repertoires, roughly 17 Susac-specific public clones were found, and four or five in CD8+ TEMRA repertoires.

Comment on this clonotype: Its cognate antigen is unknown.

Reverse transcription of about 0.45 to 1 ug RNA was carried out with random hexamers. TCRdb called the immunoSEQ multiplex PCR reads again in MiXCR, with one record for every CDR3 protein. The table includes about 110,000 distinct CDR3 sequences, around 94% detected once. The material sequenced was CD8+ T cells from PBMCs. The clonotype was recovered from a human donor with Susac syndrome.

This chain's CDR3 is CASSLPDHGDTQYF. DNA of the CDR3: TGTGCCAGCAGTCTACCGGACCACGGGGATACGCAGTATTTT. The rearrangement uses TRBV12-3 or TRBV12-4 and TRBJ2-3; D unclear. CDR3 length: 14 residues. V was pared by 5 bases and J by 6 bases, with 15 bases between.